This T cell receptor (beta chain) was sequenced in a study of T cell responses to AZD1222 COVID-19 vaccine. It was second doses at about 4 or about 12 weeks that were pooled. Trimming shortened V by 3 bases and J by 4 bases, and 10 bases separated the two germline ends. The CDR3 contains 14 residues. Germline lookup yields CDR1 MNHNS and CDR2 SASEGT. Only in-frame clones appear in the TCRdb table, and some are missing; sequencing was by immunoSEQ multiplex PCR. The repertoire includes around 150,000 clones, about 89% of them detected once, and 1% to 1.5% sits in the top ten. The sequence came from an adult who received the AZD1222 COVID-19 vaccine. The V and J genes are TRBV6-1 and TRBJ1-3; D perhaps matches TRBD1 (5 bases). The source was peripheral blood, collected 28 days after the second AZD1222 dose. The CDR3 here is CASSDRAGGNTIYF. CDR3 nucleotide sequence: TGTGCCAGCAGTGACAGGGCGGGCGGAAACACCATATATTTT.